This is a list of T cell receptor beta chains from one sample in a study of blood T cell repertoires in COVID-19. TCRdb's copy holds only in-frame clones and misses some; the assay was immunoSEQ multiplex PCR. The repertoire consists of about 170,000 clones, with 86% occurring once and the leading ten covering 10% to 11%. The sample comprised peripheral blood. All receptors derive from an older woman with COVID-19, enrolled during active disease. The CDR3 runs from the conserved cysteine through the conserved F or W. A D gene is named only where the DNA matches it firmly. Size is stated for part of the rows, as once, few or many counts, or as a class when the clone is expanded.

clone size,D gene,J gene,V gene,CDR3 protein,CDR3 DNA
NA,TRBD1,TRBJ2-7,TRBV7-2,CASSTQTGVKEQYF,TGTGCCAGCAGCACCCAGACAGGGGTGAAAGAGCAGTACTTC
NA,TRBD1,TRBJ1-2,TRBV4-1,CASSPGGKGYTF,TGCGCCAGCAGCCCAGGGGGCAAGGGCTACACCTTC
once,TRBD1,TRBJ1-5,TRBV7-2,CASSLPGGGNQPQHF,TGTGCCAGCAGCTTACCAGGGGGCGGCAATCAGCCCCAGCATTTT
few,TRBD1,TRBJ1-1,TRBV14,CASSPRDRGAEAFF,TGTGCCAGCAGCCCCCGGGACAGGGGCGCTGAAGCTTTCTTT
NA,TRBD2,TRBJ2-3,TRBV6-5,CASRRTSGSTDTQYF,TGTGCCAGCAGAAGGACTAGCGGAAGCACAGATACGCAGTATTTT
few,NA,TRBJ1-6,TRBV9,CASSVGGRDSPLHF,TGTGCCAGCAGCGTAGGGGGGCGGGATTCACCCCTCCACTTT
NA,NA,TRBJ2-7,TRBV19,CASSSGARYEQYF,TGTGCCAGTAGTTCAGGGGCAAGGTACGAGCAGTACTTC
NA,NA,TRBJ2-7,TRBV10-3,CAISESEGESSYEQYF,TGTGCCATCAGTGAGTCTGAGGGAGAGAGCTCCTACGAGCAGTACTTC
once,NA,TRBJ2-7,TRBV4-3,CASSQVLTPSYEQYF,TGCGCCAGCAGCCAAGTTTTGACTCCCTCCTACGAGCAGTACTTC
NA,TRBD1,TRBJ1-1,TRBV19,CASSIGPGQPPEAFF,TGTGCCAGTAGTATAGGGCCGGGACAGCCGCCCGAAGCTTTCTTT
NA,TRBD2,TRBJ2-2,TRBV4-3,CASKFGLALAGELFF,TGCGCCAGCAAATTTGGACTAGCCCTGGCCGGGGAGCTGTTTTTT
once,NA,TRBJ2-2,TRBV4-1,CASSQADRGGAGELFF,TGCGCCAGCAGCCAAGCAGACAGGGGAGGGGCCGGGGAGCTGTTTTTT
NA,NA,TRBJ1-2,TRBV28,CASSFQGNYGYTF,TGTGCCAGCAGTTTTCAGGGAAACTATGGCTACACCTTC
NA,TRBD1,TRBJ1-5,TRBV7-2,CATSGTGGNQPQHF,TGTGCCACTTCGGGGACAGGGGGGAATCAGCCCCAGCATTTT
NA,TRBD1,TRBJ1-1,TRBV5-1,CASSSWTGYTEAFF,TGCGCCAGCAGTAGTTGGACAGGCTACACTGAAGCTTTCTTT
once,TRBD2,TRBJ2-3,TRBV11-2,CASSSGLAGHTDTQYF,TGTGCCAGCAGCTCCGGACTAGCGGGACATACAGATACGCAGTATTTT
NA,TRBD2,TRBJ2-7,TRBV2,CASSDLGRAYEQYF,TGTGCCAGCAGTGATCTAGGGAGGGCCTACGAGCAGTACTTC
NA,TRBD2,TRBJ2-1,TRBV4-3,CASSQEGTSGRRGEQFF,TGCGCCAGCAGCCAAGAGGGGACTAGCGGGAGGCGGGGTGAGCAGTTCTTC
once,TRBD1,TRBJ2-3,TRBV5-1,CASSQTGGAWADTQYF,TGCGCCAGCAGTCAGACAGGGGGCGCTTGGGCAGATACGCAGTATTTT
NA,TRBD1,TRBJ2-7,TRBV6-5,CASVRQGGNHEQYF,TGTGCCAGCGTAAGACAGGGGGGGAACCACGAGCAGTACTTC
NA,TRBD2,TRBJ2-5,TRBV7-9,CASSLGAGAERETQYF,TGTGCCAGCAGCCTAGGGGCGGGAGCCGAGCGGGAGACCCAGTACTTC
NA,NA,TRBJ1-6,TRBV30,CARKGDSRNSPLHF,TGTGCCCGCAAGGGGGATTCGAGAAATTCACCCCTCCACTTT